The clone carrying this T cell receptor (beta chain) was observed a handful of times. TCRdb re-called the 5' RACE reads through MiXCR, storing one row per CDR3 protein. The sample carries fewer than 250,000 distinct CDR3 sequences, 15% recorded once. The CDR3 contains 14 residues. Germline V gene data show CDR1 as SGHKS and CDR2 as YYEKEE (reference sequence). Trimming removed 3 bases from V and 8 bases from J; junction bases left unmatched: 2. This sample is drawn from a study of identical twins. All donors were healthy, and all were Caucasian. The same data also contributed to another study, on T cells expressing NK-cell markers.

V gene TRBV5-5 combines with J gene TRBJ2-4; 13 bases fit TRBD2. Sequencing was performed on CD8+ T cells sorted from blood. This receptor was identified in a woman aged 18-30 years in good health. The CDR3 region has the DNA TGTGCCAGCAGCTGGACTAGCGGGAGCGACATTCAGTACTTC. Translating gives CASSWTSGSDIQYF.